The rows below give T cell receptor beta chains drawn from one sample of a study of OX40 agonist ivuxolimab in advanced cancers. Repertoires were generated with immunoSEQ multiplex PCR, while TCRdb's copy carries only in-frame clones and drops some. This table holds about 40,000 clones, 82% found once. The material sequenced was CD4+ or CD8+ T cells sorted from blood, taken in a trial of the OX40 agonist ivuxolimab. Receptors originate from an adult with an advanced solid tumor such as melanoma, head and neck, liver or kidney cancer. The CDR3 runs from the conserved cysteine through the conserved F or W. The D gene is left open where the match is weak. Clone sizes are given selectively: once, few, many, or a class where the clone is expanded.

cdr3_length clone_size j_call d_call v_call cdr3_aa cdr3_nt
13 NA TRBJ1-2 NA TRBV28 CASNDGTFYGYTF TGTGCCAGCAACGACGGGACCTTCTATGGCTACACCTTC
14 NA TRBJ2-5 TRBD1 TRBV18 CASSPPGQWETQYF TGTGCCAGCTCACCACCGGGACAGTGGGAGACCCAGTACTTC
16 NA TRBJ2-5 TRBD2 TRBV5-1 CASSLAPGLAGDDQYF TGCGCCAGCAGCTTGGCCCCGGGACTAGCGGGGGACGACCAGTACTTC
15 NA TRBJ1-5 NA TRBV7-2 CASSLDLGGNQPQHF TGTGCCAGCAGCTTAGACCTTGGAGGTAATCAGCCCCAACATTTT
12 NA TRBJ2-3 NA TRBV6-6 CASRGMSDTQYF TGTGCCAGCAGGGGGATGTCAGATACGCAGTATTTT
16 NA TRBJ2-1 NA TRBV5-1 CASSLGGGVFGNEQFF TGTGCCAGCAGCTTGGGAGGCGGGGTGTTTGGAAATGAGCAGTTCTTC
16 NA TRBJ2-3 NA TRBV7-9 CASSLAVTVETDTQYF TGTGCCAGCAGCTTAGCGGTGACAGTAGAGACAGATACGCAGTATTTT
12 NA TRBJ2-3 NA TRBV9 CASSVLMDTQYF TGTGCCAGCAGCGTATTGATGGATACGCAGTATTTT
15 NA TRBJ2-1 NA TRBV4-2 CASSQLASSPNEQFF TGTGCCAGCAGCCAACTGGCATCCTCCCCCAATGAGCAGTTCTTC
17 NA TRBJ2-1 TRBD2 TRBV13 CASSQLAGGPFNNEQFF TGTGCCAGCAGCCAACTAGCGGGAGGGCCCTTTAACAATGAGCAGTTCTTC
11 NA TRBJ1-2 NA TRBV18 CASSLSHGYTF TGTGCCAGCTCACTATCACATGGCTACACCTTC
15 NA TRBJ1-4 NA TRBV27 CASSLNGPFGEKLFF TGTGCCAGCAGTTTAAATGGCCCGTTTGGGGAAAAACTGTTTTTT
16 medium-sized TRBJ2-7 TRBD1 TRBV10-3 CAISESRGQGVNEQYF TGTGCCATCAGTGAGTCGAGGGGACAGGGGGTAAACGAGCAGTACTTC
13 NA TRBJ1-2 TRBD1 TRBV5-1 CASSRDSNYGYTF TGCGCCAGCAGCCGGGACAGCAACTATGGCTACACCTTC
16 NA TRBJ2-4 NA TRBV5-4 CASSQDWDIAKNIQYF TGTGCCAGCAGCCAAGATTGGGACATCGCCAAAAACATTCAGTACTTC
15 NA TRBJ2-7 NA TRBV7-2 CASNPRGLELGEQYF TGTGCCAGCAACCCTAGGGGTCTGGAGCTGGGCGAGCAGTACTTC
12 few TRBJ2-7 NA TRBV7-9 CASSQTSYEQYF TGTGCCAGCAGCCAAACTAGTTACGAGCAGTACTTC
13 once TRBJ2-7 NA TRBV4-2 CASSPPVPYEQYF TGTGCCAGCAGCCCCCCCGTCCCCTACGAGCAGTACTTC
15 NA TRBJ2-7 TRBD2 TRBV27 CASSPLAAVTYEQYF TGTGCCAGCAGTCCCCTAGCGGCGGTTACCTACGAGCAGTACTTC
14 NA TRBJ1-2 TRBD1 TRBV6-1 CASSRDRGNDGYTF TGTGCCAGCAGCAGGGACAGGGGAAATGATGGCTACACCTTC
15 few TRBJ2-3 TRBD2 TRBV10-3 CASSAEAGGIDTQYF TGTGCCAGCAGTGCCGAGGCGGGAGGGATAGATACGCAGTATTTT
14 NA TRBJ1-1 NA TRBV2 CASSASGSPFEAFF TGTGCCAGCAGTGCGTCGGGCAGCCCCTTTGAAGCTTTCTTT